The TCR beta chain described here comes from a study of blood T cell repertoires in COVID-19 (TCRdb year 2020). At the level of the whole study: Samples covering the acute and convalescent phases of COVID-19 were provided by collaborators in the United States, Italy and Spain. The prospective study material was composed of cDNA or gDNA derived from T cells, B-cell-depleted T cells, or PBMCs. Deeply sampled blood TCRbeta repertoires from subjects exposed to, actively infected with, or recovered from COVID-19 were included in the dataset. The repertoires were released in a freely available public database intended as a resource for research on the immune response to SARS-CoV-2. Samples were obtained from the ongoing ImmuneRACE study (first 160 participants) and from over a thousand subjects provided by 6 global collaborators. Sample metadata almost always included a de-identified subject ID, COVID-19 status, age in years and sex. Where HLA class I and class II types were available, the types were taken from metadata supplied by the sample provider, not from assay-based typing.

TCRbeta CDR3 regions were amplified from genomic DNA using the immunoSEQ Assay, a bias-controlled multiplex PCR. On the study's bioinformatics: Within the assay, amplification of reference gene primers was used to estimate how many nucleated cells each sample contained. To quantify the absolute abundance of each unique TCRbeta CDR3 rearrangement, sequence reads were collapsed and filtered. Productive Simpson clonality was computed per sample as the square root of Simpson's diversity index over productive rearrangements. Entries here come from immuneACCESS through TCRdb and include only in-frame sequences with V and J called. Some clones fail to appear in such tables; in the studies checked, an unresolved V gene covers under half of the shortfall, and the cause of the remainder is unknown. V and J calls and clone size are given by that table; D and trimming were obtained from the DNA. This sample is represented by about 440,000 clones; 90% of them were singletons. Of the sample, about 0.57% falls within the top ten clones.

As regards this clone: Its recognized antigen is unknown. No much larger clone is present one base from it, and per-base qualities are unavailable.

What the research found in general, with its limitations: How much clinical and demographic metadata was included differed by source and by participant, and the metadata was provided uncurated.

The germline V gene gives CDR1 as SNHLY and CDR2 as FYNNEI. Trimming takes 8 bases off V and 7 bases off J; junction bases not matched to a gene: 13. The CDR3 measures 16 amino acids from cysteine to phenylalanine. Of all the DNA, just the CDR3 is kept, 48 bases in frame from base 1. In the prospective study, participants were about 18 to 89 years old, resided in fewer than 25 geographic areas of the United States, and were enrolled through a virtual design. In the prospective study, cohorts were assigned on the basis of participant-reported clinical history obtained from a screening survey and a study questionnaire. ImmuneRACE Cohort 3 recovered participants were defined by two consecutive negative NP/OP PCR tests, healthcare professional clearance, or symptom resolution. Each participant in the prospective study had whole blood, serum and a nasopharyngeal or oropharyngeal swab collected by mobile phlebotomists. Additional blood draws and questionnaires over an approximately 2-month period could optionally be provided by prospective study participants. Before DNA extraction, prospective study blood samples were shipped either frozen or at room temperature.

In this chain, TRBV2 is recombined with TRBJ2-1, and 11 junction bases match TRBD2. The TCR sequence derives from a man in his late teens or twenties who had recovered from COVID-19. The sample consisted of PBMCs or T cells enriched from blood (not recorded which). The nucleotide sequence is given as TGTGCCAGCGGGGATTCCGGGACTAGCGGAAAAAATGAGCAGTTCTTC. It encodes CASGDSGTSGKNEQFF. The reference TRBV2 and TRBJ2-1 proteins fill in what lies around the CDR3, so the full variable domain reads EPEVTQTPSHQVTQMGQEVILRCVPISNHLYFYWYRQILGQKVEFLVSFYNNEISEKSEIFDDQFSVERPDGSNFTLKIRSTKLEDSAMYFCASGDSGTSGKNEQFFGPGTRLTVL.